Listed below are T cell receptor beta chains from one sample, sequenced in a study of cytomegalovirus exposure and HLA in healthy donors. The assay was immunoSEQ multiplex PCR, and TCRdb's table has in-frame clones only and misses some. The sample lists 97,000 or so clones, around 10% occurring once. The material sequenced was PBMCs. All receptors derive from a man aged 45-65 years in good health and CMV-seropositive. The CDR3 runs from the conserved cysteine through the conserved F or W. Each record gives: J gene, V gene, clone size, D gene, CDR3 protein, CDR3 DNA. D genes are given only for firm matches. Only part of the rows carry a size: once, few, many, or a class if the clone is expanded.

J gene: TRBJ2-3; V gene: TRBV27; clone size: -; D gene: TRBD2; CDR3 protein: CASSPPGTSGMADTQYF; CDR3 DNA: TGTGCCAGCAGTCCACCCGGGACTAGCGGGATGGCAGATACGCAGTATTTT
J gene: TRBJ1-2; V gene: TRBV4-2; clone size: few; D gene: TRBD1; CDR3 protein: CASSQDWTGGANYGYTF; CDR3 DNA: TGTGCCAGCAGCCAAGATTGGACAGGGGGCGCTAACTATGGCTACACCTTC
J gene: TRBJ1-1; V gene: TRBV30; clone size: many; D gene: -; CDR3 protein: CAWSAFATGTYEAFF; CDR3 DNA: TGTGCCTGGAGTGCATTCGCGACGGGAACTTATGAAGCTTTCTTT
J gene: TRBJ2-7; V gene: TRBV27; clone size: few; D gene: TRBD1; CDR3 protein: CASRDSDRGFLYLQSEQYF; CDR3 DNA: TGTGCCAGCAGGGATTCGGACAGGGGGTTCCTGTACCTCCAGTCCGAGCAGTACTTC
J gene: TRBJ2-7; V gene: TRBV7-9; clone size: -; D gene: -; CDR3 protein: CASSFQAPRGEQYF; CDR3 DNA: TGTGCCAGCAGCTTCCAAGCCCCACGGGGGGAGCAGTACTTC
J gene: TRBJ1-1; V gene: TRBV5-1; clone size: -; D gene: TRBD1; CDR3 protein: CASSWDREGWAGTEAFF; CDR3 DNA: TGCGCCAGCAGCTGGGACAGGGAAGGTTGGGCTGGCACTGAAGCTTTCTTT
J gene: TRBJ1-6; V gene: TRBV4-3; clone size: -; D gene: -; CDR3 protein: CASSQVHSGGTYNSPLHF; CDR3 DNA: TGCGCCAGCAGCCAGGTCCATTCGGGAGGGACCTATAATTCACCCCTCCACTTT
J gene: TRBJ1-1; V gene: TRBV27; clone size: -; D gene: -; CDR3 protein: CASSLRREGRVLDTEAFF; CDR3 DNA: TGTGCCAGCAGTTTACGGCGGGAGGGCAGAGTATTGGACACTGAAGCTTTCTTT
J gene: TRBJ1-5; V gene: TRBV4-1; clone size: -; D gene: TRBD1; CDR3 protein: CASSQDPRAGGLNQPQHF; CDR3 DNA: TGCGCCAGCAGCCAAGATCCCCGAGCAGGGGGCCTCAATCAGCCCCAGCATTTT
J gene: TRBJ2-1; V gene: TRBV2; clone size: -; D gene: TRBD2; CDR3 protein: CASSGRLAGLYNEQFF; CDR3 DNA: TGTGCCAGCAGCGGCCGGCTAGCGGGACTTTACAATGAGCAGTTCTTC
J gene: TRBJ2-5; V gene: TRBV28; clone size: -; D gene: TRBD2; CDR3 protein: CASWHIAGGPRGETQYF; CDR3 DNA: TGTGCCAGTTGGCATATAGCGGGAGGGCCTCGGGGAGAGACCCAGTACTTC
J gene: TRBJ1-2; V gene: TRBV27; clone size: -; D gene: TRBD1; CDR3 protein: CASSAGQGLNYGYTF; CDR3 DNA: TGTGCCAGCAGTGCAGGACAGGGATTAAACTATGGCTACACCTTC
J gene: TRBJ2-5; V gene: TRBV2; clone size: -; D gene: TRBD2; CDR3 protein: CASSGSGGRSEETQYF; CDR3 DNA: TGTGCCAGCAGTGGATCGGGAGGGCGGTCTGAAGAGACCCAGTACTTC
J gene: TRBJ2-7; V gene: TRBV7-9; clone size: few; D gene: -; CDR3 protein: CASSILYQGEQYF; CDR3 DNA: TGTGCCAGCAGCATACTATACCAGGGCGAGCAGTACTTC
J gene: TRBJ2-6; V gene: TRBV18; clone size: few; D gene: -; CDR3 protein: CASSPGSLHSGANVLTF; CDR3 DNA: TGTGCCAGCTCACCGGGCAGCCTGCACTCTGGGGCCAACGTCCTGACTTTC